This TCR beta chain was retrieved from a study of T cell responses to AZD1222 COVID-19 vaccine. Sequencing was performed with immunoSEQ multiplex PCR; in TCRdb, only in-frame clones are kept and a portion is missing. This table holds 95,000 to 150,000 clones, about 90% found once. Note on this clone: The target antigen is unknown.

Trimming pared 3 bases from V and 1 base from J, leaving 12 bases between. The CDR3 spans 15 residues. Germline assignment: CDR1 SGHVS and CDR2 FNYEAQ. General observations from the study: Without day 14 samples, only post-peak T cell repertoires were studied. White British donors predominated, females outnumbered males, and clonal diversity was possibly underestimated. Two AZD1222 administrations were followed by greater Spike-specific TCR breadth and depth. Baseline seropositivity characterized only a handful of AZD1222 recipients.

This sequence originates from an adult in good health. The sample was peripheral blood, taken on day 0 of AZD1222 vaccination. The J gene is TRBJ1-1, the V gene TRBV7-6; unclear D gene. The CDR3: CASSFQDGWNTEAFF. In DNA form, the CDR3 reads TGTGCCAGCAGCTTTCAGGACGGCTGGAACACTGAAGCTTTCTTT.